The following is a TCR beta chain sequence with its context. Repertoires were generated with immunoSEQ multiplex PCR, while TCRdb's copy carries only in-frame clones and drops some. The sample includes more than 65,000 clones, nearly 96% of them seen just once. Trimming pared 3 bases from V and 0 bases from J, leaving 13 bases between. The length of the CDR3 is 16 residues. CDR1 is SGHRS, CDR2 YFSETQ, per germline. This sample stems from a study of technical replicates of blood from a handful of donors. The clonotype originates from a human donor in good health. V and J are TRBV5-1 and TRBJ1-3; a possible D gene is TRBD1 (6 bases). Sequenced sample: T cells isolated from PBMCs. The CDR3 DNA reads TGCGCCAGCAGCTCCTCGGGACAACTCTCTGGAAACACCATATATTTT. Amino acids: CASSSSGQLSGNTIYF.